This TCR beta chain was documented in a study of cytomegalovirus exposure and HLA in healthy donors. Notes on the study in general: Some V segments (TRBV6-2 and TRBV6-3 among them) were excluded as indistinguishable. The study carried out a later analysis of TCR beta sequences. It associated approximately 15,000 of them with specific HLA alleles at a false discovery rate of 0.05. The classifier reportedly diagnosed cytomegalovirus status with high specificity and sensitivity.

As concerns this clone: Its antigen remains unidentified. Other DNA sequences from this sample encode an identical CDR3 as well.

The CDR3 loop spans 14 amino acids. CDR1 SGHRS and CDR2 YFSETQ come from the germline V gene. The J segment lost 4 bases and the V segment lost 0 bases, leaving 3 bases of the junction unmatched. This PCR relied on a set of 60 Vbeta primers and 13 Jbeta primers. TCRdb's copy holds only in-frame clones and misses some; the assay was immunoSEQ multiplex PCR. The table records 90,000 to 120,000 clones, around two thirds of them present only once. The material sequenced was PBMCs. The chain uses TRBV5-1 and TRBJ1-2; 7 bases are a match to TRBD1. This clonotype was sampled from a man between 25 and 39 years old in good health and CMV-seropositive. The CDR3 here is CASSLGGQTYGYTF. The CDR3 DNA reads TGCGCCAGCAGCTTGGGGGGACAGACCTATGGCTACACCTTC.